What follows describes a single T cell receptor (beta chain). In the original processing: How many nucleated cells were present was estimated from reference gene primer amplification. Repertoires were generated with immunoSEQ multiplex PCR, while TCRdb's copy carries only in-frame clones and drops some. Clone size and the V and J calls come from that table; the DNA yielded D and trimming. The sample yields approximately 76,000 clones, roughly nine tenths seen once. CDR3 length: 13 residues. V dropped 1 base and J dropped 3 bases, with 8 bases sitting between them. Germline CDR1 reads SGHRS; CDR2 reads YFSETQ. These data originate in a study of blood T cell repertoires in COVID-19. Overall study: Collection of acute and convalescent COVID-19 samples took place in the United States, Italy and Spain.

This TCR came from a man older than 75 in a cohort sampled during active COVID-19. Sequencing input: peripheral blood. This chain uses TRBV5-1 with TRBJ2-7; D unclear. The CDR3 sequence is CASSLPGNYEQYF. The CDR3 DNA reads as TGCGCCAGCAGCTTGCCAGGAAACTACGAGCAGTACTTC.